The present T cell receptor (beta chain) was sequenced within a study of blood T cell repertoires in COVID-19. Background on the study: Italy, Spain and the United States were the sources of the convalescent and acute COVID-19 samples. T cells, B-cell-depleted T cells, or PBMCs provided the cDNA or gDNA that served as material.

The cohort comprised adults aged roughly 18 to 90 years residing in 24 US areas. Allocation to cohorts depended on clinical history reported by the participants. Here immunoSEQ multiplex PCR was the method, and the copy in TCRdb shows in-frame clones only, minus some. Here the sample spans under 300,000 clones, around nine tenths being singletons. Trimming took 6 bases from V and 7 from J, leaving 19 bases between them. This CDR3 has 14 amino acids. Germline assignment: CDR1 KGHSH and CDR2 LQKENI. Sequenced input: PBMCs or T cells enriched from blood (not recorded which). The clonotype originates from a man between 40 and 49 years old who had recovered from COVID-19. The chain couples TRBV18 to TRBJ2-7, with D perhaps matching TRBD1 (8 bases). The CDR3 spells CASSQRDRTGEQYF. In nucleotides, the CDR3 is TGTGCCAGCTCCCAGCGGGACAGGACAGGTGAGCAGTACTTC.